This T cell receptor beta chain emerged from a study of cytomegalovirus exposure and HLA in healthy donors. Whole-study findings and limits: Among donors in an Asian-associated ancestry cluster, a later analysis reportedly found fewer N-insertions than the roughly 700-donor mean.

Remarks on this clone: Its cognate antigen is unknown.

The CDR3 is 16 amino acids. V dropped 8 bases and J dropped 1 base, with 18 bases sitting between them. Per the germline V gene, CDR1 is SGHTA and CDR2 is FQGNSA. PCR amplification relied on 60 Vbeta primers (plus 13 Jbeta primers). The assay was immunoSEQ multiplex PCR, and TCRdb's table has in-frame clones only and misses some. Of around 150,000 clones in the sample, just under 80% were seen once. Sequenced input: PBMCs. The receptor was isolated from a male donor in good health and CMV-seronegative. The chain joins TRBV7-2 to TRBJ2-1; D might be TRBD2 (7 bases). In nucleotides, the CDR3 is TGTGCCAGCTCCCGCGGGGGCAGTCGATCCTACAATGAGCAGTTCTTC. Residues: CASSRGGSRSYNEQFF. Combining the CDR3 with reference TRBV7-2 and TRBJ2-1 gives the whole variable domain GAGVSQSPSNKVTEKGKDVELRCDPISGHTALYWYRQSLGQGLEFLIYFQGNSAPDKSGLPSDRFSAERTGGSVSTLTIQRTQQEDSAVYLCASSRGGSRSYNEQFFGPGTRLTVL.